This T cell receptor beta chain was captured by sequencing in a study of blood T cell repertoires in COVID-19. The CDR3 contains 16 residues. Trimming cost V 5 bases and J 3 bases; bases outside gene matches: 13. Germline loops: CDR1 MDHEN, CDR2 SYDVKM. Clones were read by immunoSEQ multiplex PCR, and TCRdb kept only the in-frame ones, dropping some. The sample has more than 300,000 clones; around 87% are singletons. Only one count was recorded for this clone. This chain uses TRBV28 with TRBJ2-7; 7 bases are shared with TRBD2. This TCR was recovered from a man aged 35-49 years in a cohort exposed to, infected with or recovered from COVID-19 (not recorded which). The material sequenced was PBMCs or T cells enriched from blood (not recorded which). Here the CDR3 reads CASSPGGGSSLYEQYF. In DNA form, the CDR3 reads TGTGCCAGCAGTCCTGGGGGGGGGAGTAGCCTCTACGAGCAGTACTTC.